This record looks at one TCR beta chain sequence and its context. Participants were aged roughly 18 to 100 years from around 26 US areas. Cohort 3 recovery required two negative PCRs, clearance, or symptom resolution. This entry comes from a study of blood T cell repertoires in COVID-19. Study in general: T cells, B-cell-depleted T cells, or PBMCs provided the cDNA or gDNA that served as material.

The CDR3 extends over 14 amino acids. The V gene's germline CDR1 is MNHEY and CDR2 SVGAGI. V lost 6 bases to trimming and J lost 8 bases, with 16 bases between them. Per the original data handling: It was from reference gene primer amplification that nucleated cell counts were estimated. Method: immunoSEQ multiplex PCR; TCRdb's copy keeps in-frame clones and lacks some. The V and J calls and clone size are taken from that table; D and trimming were inferred from the DNA. The sample yields more than 300,000 clones, 85% to 90% seen once. The TCR sequence derives from a woman between 18 and 30 years old who had recovered from COVID-19. The chain is built from TRBV6-5 and TRBJ1-4; TRBD1 is a possible D gene (5 bases). Sequenced sample: PBMCs or T cells enriched from blood (not recorded which). Written as DNA, the CDR3 is TGTGCCAGCAGCGGGGGAGGACGGGCAGAAAAACTGTTTTTT. It yields the protein CASSGGGRAEKLFF.